This TCR beta chain was recovered during a study of cytomegalovirus exposure and HLA in healthy donors (dated 2017 in TCRdb). Background for the entire study: According to an earlier analysis of 587 of the donors, some 180 million T cells yielded some 110 million unique TCR beta sequences and 276 Gb of sequence data. To predict cytomegalovirus infection status, the study combined high-throughput TCR immunosequencing, statistical association of individual TCRs with disease status, and machine learning. The genetic ancestry cluster associated with self-reported Caucasian donors included over 80% of the roughly 380 genotyped donors. Rather than using new phenotypic data, the later analysis identified candidate immune exposures from TCR beta sequences and from how often those sequences occurred across donors. Typing coverage varied by locus: roughly 629-630 donors for A, B, C, DRB1 and DQB1; approximately 560 for DQA1; around 570 for DPA1; around 490 for DPB1. Roughly five DR-DQ haplotypes were treated as single units for association and clustering because of strong linkage in the cohort. Among approximately 370 genotyped donors of the cohort, an average of approximately 220,000 unique TCR beta nucleotide sequences was sequenced per donor, of which 15% to 20% were non-productive. In a later genetic analysis, genome-wide SNP genotypes for about three fifths of the 666 donors were used, and that subset was treated as a discovery cohort. The study aimed to test whether signatures of past pathogen exposure could be identified by cataloging public T cell receptors. Around 320 gigabases of sequencing data and 70 million to 85 million unique TCR sequences were included in an early release covering around 600 HLA-typed donors. Donor age, sex, ethnicity and CMV serostatus were compiled alongside the repertoire data. To study patterns of TCR occurrence, a later analysis re-analyzed previously published TCR beta repertoires from 600 to 750 donors and added high-resolution HLA genotyping. In an earlier analysis of over 550 of the donors, high-throughput TCR beta sequencing was used to judge whether each TCR beta V gene segment behaved as functional or pseudogenic. All discovery cohort repertoires had been generated on a single sequencing platform. Besides the first cohort of roughly 660 subjects, a separate validation cohort made up of roughly 120 different subjects was used. Using immunosequencing, the study profiled T cell repertoires from around 670 subjects and related those repertoires to cytomegalovirus serostatus. HLA typing included class I and class II loci at four-digit resolution. Paper-wide results and their limitations: V-gene and J-gene trimming of TCR beta chains was associated with a missense DCLRE1C variant in a later genetic analysis, and the association was replicated in an independent cohort. In a later analysis, HLA-associated TCR beta chains showed more clonal expansion and lower generation probabilities than non-associated chains that were equally common. According to a later genetic analysis, donors in an Asian-associated ancestry cluster had fewer N-insertions in productive TCRs than the approximately 670-donor mean. Linkage disequilibrium might explain the correlated functional status among segregating V segments, but an unknown experimental factor could not be excluded. Several of the top co-occurrence clusters appeared to be linked to parvovirus B19, influenza, CMV and Epstein-Barr virus, according to a later analysis. A cluster of highly shared sequence variants was judged likely to represent a technical artifact of the sequencing pipeline. Over 15 rarely observed V segments, including chromosome 9 orphons, were excluded from the earlier analysis of 550 to 700 of the donors because counts were too low. The classifier was reported to diagnose cytomegalovirus status with high specificity and sensitivity in both the original and validation cohorts. The authors suggested that the approach could potentially be generalized to other disease states and immunological phenotypes. A further reported finding was that TCR beta sequences accurately predicted the HLA-A and HLA-B alleles for most subjects in the first cohort. Sequencing depth was assumed to be roughly uniform across donors in the presence/absence analyses, though that assumption may not hold. A few of the identified cytomegalovirus-associated TCR beta chains were confirmed in vitro to be specific for cytomegalovirus antigens. Most TCR sequences were observed very rarely across donors, whereas some public TCRs were present in many individuals. A later analysis found that most CMV-associated TCR beta chains appeared HLA-restricted, with HLA associations seemingly driven largely by CMV exposure. In a later analysis, some 17,000 TCR beta sequences were associated with specific HLA alleles at a false discovery rate of 0.05. CMV serostatus was the only immune exposure information available for the cohort. Only TCR beta chains were sequenced in this cohort, and the absence of alpha or paired-chain data limited detectable features. The study listed 164 TCR beta chains as associated with cytomegalovirus. In an earlier analysis of some 640 of the donors, most TCR beta V segments were observed in productive rearrangements about 87% or about 30% of the time, broadly matching IMGT annotations. Some IMGT-functional V segments, including TRBV6-2 and TRBV6-3, could not be distinguished by the 87-base-pair reads and were therefore excluded. Because HLA typing was missing for some donors at each locus, association tests included only the typed subset. According to a later analysis, TCR association rates differed among HLA loci, with DRB1 alleles showing the most associated TCRs and HLA-C alleles showing the fewest. Assigning TCR associations to individual alleles was difficult when HLA alleles, especially DR and DQ, strongly co-occurred.

The cohort comprised fewer than 700 healthy bone marrow donors. At the time of sampling, every cohort member was nominally healthy, though immune exposures that went unrecorded were likely present. The donor tested CMV seronegative and was one of the 352 seronegative cohort members. A peripheral blood sample was provided by each donor, and peripheral blood mononuclear cells were used for TCR beta sequencing. Genomic DNA was extracted from the blood cell samples with the Qiagen DNeasy Blood Extraction Kit. The germline V gene (reference sequence) sets CDR1 to PRHDT and CDR2 to FYEKMQ. Between the V and J ends, shortened by 4 bases and 4 bases respectively, the junction contains 7 bases. The CDR3, cysteine through phenylalanine, is 12 amino acids long. The CDR3 DNA has 36 bases and is translated from base 1. The library relied on the immunoSEQ multiplex PCR assay. The multiplex PCR relied on a mix of 60 forward primers for TCR Vbeta segments and 13 reverse primers for TCR Jbeta segments. A multiplex PCR assay on genomic DNA amplified the CDR3 region of rearranged TCR beta genes. The Illumina HiSeq System was used to sequence the amplified TCR beta libraries as 87-base-pair reads. On the authors' methods: In a later analysis, some 80 million unique TCR beta chains were counted across the 666 repertoires, and approximately 9.9 million of these chains were shared by at least two donors. Raw reads were error-corrected and collapsed into unique sequences with a nearest-neighbor algorithm that merged closely related sequences to remove PCR and sequencing errors. Alignment of CDR3 sequences to IMGT reference sequences was used to assign V, D and J gene segments. Each retained sequence needed at least a six-nucleotide match to both a V gene segment and a J gene segment. A rearrangement counted as productive if the CDR3 had no stop codons and remained in frame with V and J, and every other rearrangement counted as non-productive. CDR3 was defined by IMGT convention, running from the second conserved V-encoded cysteine to the conserved J-encoded phenylalanine. The earlier analysis of about 500 of the donors excluded sequences that lacked an unambiguous match to a single V gene segment. An earlier analysis of about 600 of the donors called V segments functional above 56.7% productive rearrangements and segregating when the between-donor standard deviation exceeded 5%. A statistical classification framework was built to diagnose cytomegalovirus status from the catalog of TCR beta chain sequences. In a later analysis, V and J genes were assigned by comparing TCR nucleotide sequences against IMGT/GENE-DB human TR gene sequences. In a later analysis, CDR3 sequences and most-parsimonious VDJ recombination scenarios were assigned using the TCRdist pipeline. In a later analysis, each TCR beta chain was defined by its CDR3 amino acid sequence together with its V-gene family, and reads without a unique V-gene family were excluded. To address suspected cross-contamination and a sequencing artifact, a later analysis removed a few hundred highly shared, low-generation-probability nucleotide sequences. A later analysis calculated a clonal expansion index for each public chain from normalized within-repertoire ranks of inferred template counts. A later analysis computed generation probabilities with a VDJ recombination model fitted to out-of-frame rearrangements, and checked the results against IGoR. Hypergeometric tests were used in a later analysis to score TCR-TCR, TCR-HLA and TCR-CMV co-occurrence, with a repertoire-size bias correction applied to the TCR pairs. In a later analysis, false discovery rates were estimated by permuting HLA or CMV assignments 20 times. In a later analysis, co-occurring TCRs were grouped with DBSCAN, and TCRdist sequence similarity was added when clustering was performed within HLA-allele-positive subsets. Repertoires with fewer than 30,000 or more than 120,000 public chains were left out of co-occurrence clustering, as were about five repertoires with anomalous nucleotide sharing. The table comes from immuneACCESS by way of TCRdb, which keeps in-frame sequences with V and J called. Part of the clones is missing from these tables; in studies checked, under half for an unresolved V gene and the rest for unknown reasons. For V, J and clone size, that table is used; D and trimming come from the DNA. The sample profile shows some 160,000 clones; less than 80% of them were found once. The biggest ten clones account for roughly 0.64% of the sample.

On this clone itself: No antigen is known for it. Qualities for individual bases were not recorded, and no much larger clone is one base off.

The sequence came from a woman aged 40 to 55 in good health and CMV-seronegative. Material: PBMCs. The chain employs TRBV13 and TRBJ1-2; the D gene assignment is ambiguous. In nucleotides, the sequence is TGTGCCAGCAGCTACATAAGCTATGGCTACACCTTC. This sequence encodes CASSYISYGYTF.